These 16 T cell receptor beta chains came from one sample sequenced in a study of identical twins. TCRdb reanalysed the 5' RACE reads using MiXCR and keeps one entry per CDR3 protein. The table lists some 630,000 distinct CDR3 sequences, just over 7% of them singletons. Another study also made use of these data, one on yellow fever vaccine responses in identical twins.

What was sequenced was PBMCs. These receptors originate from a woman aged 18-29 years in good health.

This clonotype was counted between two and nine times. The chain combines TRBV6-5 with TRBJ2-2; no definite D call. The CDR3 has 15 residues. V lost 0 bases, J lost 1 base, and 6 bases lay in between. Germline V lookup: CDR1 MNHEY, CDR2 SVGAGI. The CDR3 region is CASSYSFVNTGELFF. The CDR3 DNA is TGTGCCAGCAGTTACTCGTTTGTGAACACCGGGGAGCTGTTTTTT.

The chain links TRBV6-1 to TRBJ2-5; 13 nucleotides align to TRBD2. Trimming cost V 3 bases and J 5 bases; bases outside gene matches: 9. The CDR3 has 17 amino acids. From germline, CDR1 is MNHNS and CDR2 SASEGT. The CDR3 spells CASSEHPGLAGRETQYF. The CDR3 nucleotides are TGTGCCAGCAGTGAGCATCCGGGACTAGCGGGGAGGGAGACCCAGTACTTC.

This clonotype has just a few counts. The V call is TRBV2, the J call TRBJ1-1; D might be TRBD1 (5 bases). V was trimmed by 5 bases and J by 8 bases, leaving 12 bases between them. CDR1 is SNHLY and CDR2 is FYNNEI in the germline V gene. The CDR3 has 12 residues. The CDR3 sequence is CASSWNRPEAFF. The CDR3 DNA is TGTGCCAGCAGTTGGAACAGGCCGGAAGCTTTCTTT.

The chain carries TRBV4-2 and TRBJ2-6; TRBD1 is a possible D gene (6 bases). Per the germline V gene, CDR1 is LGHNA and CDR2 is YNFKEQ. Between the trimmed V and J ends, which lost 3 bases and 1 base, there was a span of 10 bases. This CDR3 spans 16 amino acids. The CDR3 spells CASSQVQGSGANVLTF. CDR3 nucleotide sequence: TGTGCCAGCAGCCAGGTACAGGGTTCTGGGGCCAACGTCCTGACTTTC.

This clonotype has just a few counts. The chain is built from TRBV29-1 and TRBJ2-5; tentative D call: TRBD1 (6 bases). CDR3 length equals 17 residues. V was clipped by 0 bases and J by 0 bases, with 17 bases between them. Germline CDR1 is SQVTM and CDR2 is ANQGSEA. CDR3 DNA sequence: TGCAGCGTTGAAGATCTTCTCCGGGACAAGTACCAAGAGACCCAGTACTTC. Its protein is CSVEDLLRDKYQETQYF.

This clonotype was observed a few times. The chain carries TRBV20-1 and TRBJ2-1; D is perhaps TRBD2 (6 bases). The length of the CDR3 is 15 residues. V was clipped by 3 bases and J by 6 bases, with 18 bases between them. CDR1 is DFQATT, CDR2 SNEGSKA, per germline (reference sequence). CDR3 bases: TGCAGTGCTAGTAACGGGAGAGCGGCGAGCAATGAGCAGTTCTTC. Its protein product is CSASNGRAASNEQFF.

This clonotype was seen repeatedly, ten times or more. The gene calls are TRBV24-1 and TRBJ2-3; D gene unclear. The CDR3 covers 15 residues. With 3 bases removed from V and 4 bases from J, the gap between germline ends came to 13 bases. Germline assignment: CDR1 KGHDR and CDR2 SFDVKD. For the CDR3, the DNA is TGTGCCACCAGTGATCTCACCCCAGGCGCAGATACGCAGTATTTT. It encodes CATSDLTPGADTQYF.

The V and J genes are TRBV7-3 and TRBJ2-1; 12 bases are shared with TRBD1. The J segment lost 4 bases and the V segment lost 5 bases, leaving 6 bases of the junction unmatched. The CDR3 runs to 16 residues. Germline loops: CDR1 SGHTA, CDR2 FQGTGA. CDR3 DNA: TGTGCCAGCAGCCCCTGGGACAGGGGGCCTTACAATGAGCAGTTCTTC. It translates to CASSPWDRGPYNEQFF.

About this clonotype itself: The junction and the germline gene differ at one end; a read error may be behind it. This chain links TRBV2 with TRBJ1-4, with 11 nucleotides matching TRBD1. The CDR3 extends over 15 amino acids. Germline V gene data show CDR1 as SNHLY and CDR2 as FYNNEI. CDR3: CASSEEGQGDEKLFF. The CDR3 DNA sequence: TGTGCCAGCAGCGAAGAGGGACAGGGGGATGAAAAACTGTTTTTT.

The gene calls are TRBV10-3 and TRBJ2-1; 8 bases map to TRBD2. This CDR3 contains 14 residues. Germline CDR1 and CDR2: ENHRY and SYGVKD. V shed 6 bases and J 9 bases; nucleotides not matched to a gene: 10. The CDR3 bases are TGTGCCATCAGCCCGGGACTAGAGGTGCGTGAGCAGTTCTTC. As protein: CAISPGLEVREQFF.

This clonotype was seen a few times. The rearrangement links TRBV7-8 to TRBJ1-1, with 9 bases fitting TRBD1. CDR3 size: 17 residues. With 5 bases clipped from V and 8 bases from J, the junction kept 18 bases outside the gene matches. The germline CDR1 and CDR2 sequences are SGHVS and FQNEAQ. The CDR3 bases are TGTGCCAGCAGCCCAGAGACGATAACGGGACAGGGCCGCGAAGCTTTCTTT. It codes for CASSPETITGQGREAFF.

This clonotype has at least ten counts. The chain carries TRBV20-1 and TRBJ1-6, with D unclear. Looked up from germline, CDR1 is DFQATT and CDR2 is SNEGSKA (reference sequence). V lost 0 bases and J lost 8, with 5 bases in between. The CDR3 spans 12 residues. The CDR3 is CSARDSDSPLHF. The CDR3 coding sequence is TGCAGTGCTAGAGATTCCGATTCACCCCTCCACTTT.

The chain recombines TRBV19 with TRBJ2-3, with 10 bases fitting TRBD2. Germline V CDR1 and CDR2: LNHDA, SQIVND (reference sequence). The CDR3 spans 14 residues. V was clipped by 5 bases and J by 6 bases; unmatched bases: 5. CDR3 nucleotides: TGTGCCAGTAGTCGGGGACTAGCGCCGGATACGCAGTATTTT. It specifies CASSRGLAPDTQYF.

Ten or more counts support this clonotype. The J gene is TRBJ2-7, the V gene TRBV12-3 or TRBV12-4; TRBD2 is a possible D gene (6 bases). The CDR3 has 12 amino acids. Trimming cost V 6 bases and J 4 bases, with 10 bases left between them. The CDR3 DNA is TGTGCCAGCAGCCACGGGGGTTACGAGCAGTACTTC. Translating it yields CASSHGGYEQYF.

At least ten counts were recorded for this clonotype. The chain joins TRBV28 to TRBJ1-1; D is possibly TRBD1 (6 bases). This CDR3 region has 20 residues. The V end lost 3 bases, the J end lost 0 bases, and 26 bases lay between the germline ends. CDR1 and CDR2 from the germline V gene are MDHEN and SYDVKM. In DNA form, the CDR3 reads TGTGCCAGCAGTTTGGCCCCGTCGGGCCAGGGGCGGCCCTTGAACACTGAAGCTTTCTTT. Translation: CASSLAPSGQGRPLNTEAFF.

In DNA, the CDR3 is TGTGCCAGCAGCGTAGCTCTGTCCCAAGAGACCCAGTACTTC. It translates to CASSVALSQETQYF. The V call is TRBV9, the J call TRBJ2-5; D unclear. V was pared by 0 bases and J by 1 base, with 7 bases between. Germline V gene lookup returns CDR1 SGDLS and CDR2 YYNGEE. The CDR3 is made up of 14 amino acids.